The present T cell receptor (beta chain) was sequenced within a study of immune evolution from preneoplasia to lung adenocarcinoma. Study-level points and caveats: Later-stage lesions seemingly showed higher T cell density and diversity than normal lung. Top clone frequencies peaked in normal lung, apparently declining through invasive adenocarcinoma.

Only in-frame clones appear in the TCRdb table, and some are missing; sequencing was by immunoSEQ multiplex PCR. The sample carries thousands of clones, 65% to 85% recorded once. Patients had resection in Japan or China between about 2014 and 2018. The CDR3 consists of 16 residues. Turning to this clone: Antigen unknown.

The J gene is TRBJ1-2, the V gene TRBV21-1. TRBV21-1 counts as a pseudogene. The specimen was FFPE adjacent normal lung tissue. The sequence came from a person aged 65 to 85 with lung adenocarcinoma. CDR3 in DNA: TGTGCCAGCAGCCTTACTAGGCGGGCAGGGAGTCATGGCTACACCTTC. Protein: CASSLTRRAGSHGYTF.